This TCR beta chain emerged from a study of blood T cells in healthy people across ages. Study-wide background: Every two T cells gave about one barcoded beta molecule via template switching. Notes on the study in general: Measured against age, TCR beta diversity per million T cells decreased in a roughly linear manner.

This clonotype was recorded at least ten times. The antigen is undetermined. With a J-beta primer mix and a sample-barcoded 5' primer, a second PCR ran about 7 to 12 cycles. MiXCR, applied by TCRdb to the 5' RACE reads, yields one record per CDR3 protein. The sample lists some 670,000 distinct CDR3 sequences, about 51% seen once, with approximately 12% in the top ten. This CDR3 comprises 17 residues. V gave up 0 bases and J gave up 7 bases; unmatched junction bases: 14. Per the germline V gene, CDR1 is MGHRA and CDR2 is YSYEKL. Every participating donor contributed about 10 milliliters of peripheral blood through a draw. Whenever a sample was processed, at least 6.5 million PBMCs were isolated.

The receptor's source is a woman aged 80 or over in good health. Source material: blood. This chain joins TRBV4-1 and TRBJ2-5; 7 bases line up with TRBD2. CDR3: CASSQESRGGVAGTQYF. The DNA of the CDR3 is TGCGCCAGCAGCCAAGAGTCCCGAGGTGGGGTAGCGGGGACCCAGTACTTC.